This TCR beta chain derives from a study of post-analysis software for immune sequencing data. The wider study: There were relapsing-remitting, secondary progressive and progressive-relapsing multiple sclerosis among the disease courses included. Study-wide points: Multiple sclerosis patients had significantly lower normalized Chao1 diversity than controls. Higher frequency in patients than in controls was seen for about five TRBV segments, with TRBV5-6, TRBV5-1 and TRBV20-1 among them. Strong same-batch co-clustering of samples appeared with F measure clustering.

This CDR3 spans 16 amino acids. Germline lookup yields CDR1 SGHRS and CDR2 YFSETQ. Trimming pared 4 bases from V and 0 bases from J, leaving 17 bases between. The library was made from cDNA and included unique molecular identifiers. The source material, about 0.95 to 10 million T cells, gave rise to roughly 0.5 million cDNA molecules. One entry per CDR3 protein results from TCRdb running MiXCR on the PCR reads. Found here are hundreds of thousands of distinct CDR3 sequences, nearly 45% of them singletons; the top ten hold 9% to 14%. This clonotype was observed a handful of times. Its target is not known.

The chain joins TRBV5-1 to TRBJ2-7; possibly TRBD1 for D (6 bases). Sequenced: blood. This sequence was found in a girl under 18 with multiple sclerosis. CDR3 sequence reads: CASSTSGTSSSYEQYF. CDR3 coding DNA: TGCGCCAGCAGCACCTCCGGGACATCAAGCTCCTACGAGCAGTACTTC. The variable domain in full, completed from reference TRBV5-1 and TRBJ2-7, reads KAGVTQTPRYLIKTRGQQVTLSCSPISGHRSVSWYQQTPGQGLQFLFEYFSETQRNKGNFPGRFSGRQFSNSRSEMNVSTLELGDSALYLCASSTSGTSSSYEQYFGPGTRLTVT.